The 30 T cell receptor beta chains reported below all come from one sample, sequenced in a study of T-cell reconstitution after alpha-beta-depleted transplantation in children. Preparation of the TCRbeta library used unique molecular identifiers. TCRdb recomputed calls from the PCR reads with MiXCR, one row per CDR3 protein. The top ten clones hold 28% of a sample with some 220,000 distinct CDR3 sequences, under 13% of them seen once. Material: PBMCs, obtained before TCRalphabeta/CD19-depleted stem cell transplant. The receptors originated from a child in the first two years of life with acute myeloid leukemia, due to receive a stem cell transplant.

This clonotype has a count of ten or more. This chain's CDR3 is CASSLDGATRYTF. The CDR3, as DNA: TGTGCCAGCAGTTTAGACGGAGCTACTCGCTACACCTTC. The gene calls are TRBV12-3 or TRBV12-4 and TRBJ1-2; D not certain. Trimming pared 1 base from V and 9 bases from J, leaving 12 bases between. CDR3 length equals 13 residues.

This clonotype was detected a few times. This chain links TRBV2 with TRBJ2-2; 9 bases match TRBD1. CDR3 length equals 15 residues. V trimming: 6 bases; J trimming: 1 base; junction bases outside the gene matches: 3. Per germline, CDR1 SNHLY and CDR2 FYNNEI. CDR3 nucleotide sequence: TGTGCCAGCAGACCGGGACAGGGGAACACCGGGGAGCTGTTTTTT. Encoded protein: CASRPGQGNTGELFF.

With respect to this clonotype: Just one base apart from a much larger clone, this may be a read error. The rearrangement links TRBV23-1 to TRBJ2-4; perhaps TRBD2 as D (7 bases). TRBV23-1 is designated an ORF whose function remains uncertain. The CDR3 is made up of 15 amino acids. CDR3 sequence: CASRQSRGGGNIQYF. Written as DNA, the CDR3 is TGCGCCAGCAGACAATCGAGAGGGGGGGGAAACATTCAGTACTTC.

This clonotype was counted a few times. This chain links TRBV7-2 with TRBJ1-5; 11 bases agree with TRBD1. J lost 6 bases, V lost 1 base, and 2 bases had no gene match. Germline lookup yields CDR1 SGHTA and CDR2 FQGNSA. CDR3 length equals 15 residues. This CDR3 reads CASSLGGTGGQPQHF. The CDR3 DNA sequence: TGTGCCAGCAGCTTAGGTGGGACAGGGGGTCAGCCCCAGCATTTT.

This clonotype was counted ten times or more. J is TRBJ1-1 and V is TRBV28; D unresolved. Germline values: CDR1 MDHEN, CDR2 SYDVKM. The CDR3 totals 11 residues. V lost 8 bases, J lost 5 bases, and 9 bases lay in between. DNA for the CDR3: TGTGCCAGCCTCGGGTATACTGAAGCTTTCTTT. Translated: CASLGYTEAFF. The whole variable domain, filled in from reference TRBV28 and TRBJ1-1, reads DVKVTQSSRYLVKRTGEKVFLECVQDMDHENMFWYRQDPGLGLRLIYFSYDVKMKEKGDIPEGYSVSREKKERFSLILESASTNQTSMYLCASLGYTEAFFGQGTRLTVV.

This clonotype was counted ten times or more. It may be a read error: a sequence one base away is much more abundant. This chain links TRBV20-1 with TRBJ1-6, with 7 bases aligning to TRBD1. This CDR3 region has 17 residues. Germline-derived CDR1 and CDR2 are DFQATT and SNEGSKA (reference sequence). This chain's CDR3 is CCARAIQGLGRNSPLHF. DNA of the CDR3: TGCTGTGCTAGAGCCATACAGGGGCTAGGCCGAAATTCACCCCTCCACTTT.

This clonotype was seen at least ten times. This rearrangement joins TRBV28 to TRBJ2-7; D uncertain. The germline V gene encodes CDR1 MDHEN and CDR2 SYDVKM. The germline V and J ends were trimmed by 4 bases and 0 bases, with 7 bases remaining between them. The CDR3 is 13 residues long. The CDR3 bases are TGTGCCAGCAGTTCCCAGCCCTCCTACGAGCAGTACTTC. The encoded protein is CASSSQPSYEQYF.

This clonotype was seen at least ten times. J is TRBJ2-7 and V is TRBV20-1; D tentatively fits TRBD1 or TRBD2 (7 bases each). The CDR3 covers 14 residues. V was pared by 5 bases and J by 2 bases, with 16 bases between. Germline CDR1 DFQATT, CDR2 SNEGSKA (reference sequence). CDR3 sequence (DNA): TGCAGTGCTTTTCCCAGCGGGACAGCCTACGAGCAGTACTTC. Encoded protein: CSAFPSGTAYEQYF.

This clonotype has ten or more counts. The chain recombines TRBV18 with TRBJ2-5; TRBD1 agrees at 9 bases. This CDR3 is built from 15 residues. The junction had 7 bases not matched to a gene; V was cut back by 2 bases and J by 6 bases. Germline V gene lookup returns CDR1 KGHSH and CDR2 LQKENI. The CDR3 protein is CASSPTGGLGKTQYF. The CDR3 region has the DNA TGTGCCAGCTCACCAACAGGGGGCTTAGGAAAGACCCAGTACTTC.

A few counts support this clonotype. The chain links TRBV12-5 to TRBJ1-6, with D possibly TRBD1 on 5 matching bases. The CDR3 contains 12 residues. The V end lost 2 bases, the J end lost 13 bases, and 9 bases lay between the germline ends. Per the germline V gene, CDR1 is LGHNT and CDR2 is FRNRAP. CDR3 sequence: CASGLPRDPLHF. The CDR3 nucleotides are TGTGCTAGTGGTTTGCCCAGGGACCCCCTCCACTTT.

This clonotype was observed many times. The chain couples TRBV27 to TRBJ2-2; 8 positions match TRBD2. The CDR3 spans 12 residues. Germline V CDR1 and CDR2: MNHEY, SMNVEV (reference sequence). V gave up 10 bases and J gave up 5 bases; unmatched junction bases: 3. The CDR3: CATSGYTGELFF. CDR3 coding DNA: TGTGCCACTAGCGGGTATACCGGGGAGCTGTTTTTT.

This clonotype showed up many times. The V and J genes are TRBV4-1 and TRBJ2-7; D is ambiguous. The length of the CDR3 is 12 residues. V shed 1 base and J shed 6 bases, with 7 bases lying between them. Per germline, CDR1 MGHRA and CDR2 YSYEKL. Here the CDR3 DNA reads TGCGCCAGCAGCCAAGTTGCCGGCGAGCAGTACTTC. As protein: CASSQVAGEQYF.

The sample holds many counts of this clonotype. The CDR3 loop is CASSPLFPSPLHF. The CDR3 nucleotides read TGTGCCAGCAGTCCCCTTTTTCCATCGCCCCTCCACTTT. The chain is built from TRBV27 and TRBJ1-6; D gene unclear. Germline V gene sequence: CDR1 MNHEY, CDR2 SMNVEV (reference sequence). CDR3 length equals 13 residues. V lost 5 bases and J lost 13, with 15 bases in between.

This clonotype has at least ten counts. The chain is built from TRBV20-1 and TRBJ2-3, with TRBD2 identical over 8 bases. V dropped 6 bases and J dropped 4; count of bases not matched to a gene: 15. CDR1 DFQATT and CDR2 SNEGSKA come from the germline V gene (reference sequence). The CDR3 extends over 16 amino acids. The CDR3 here is CSADFLAGFPADTQYF. In nucleotides, the CDR3 is TGCAGTGCCGATTTCCTAGCGGGTTTTCCCGCAGATACGCAGTATTTT.

Many counts were recorded for this clonotype. The chain carries TRBV12-3 or TRBV12-4 and TRBJ1-1; D unresolved. Between the trimmed V and J ends, which lost 2 bases and 7 bases, there was a span of 17 bases. This CDR3 has 15 residues. CDR3 amino acids: CASSLNGGPYHEAFF. The CDR3 bases are TGTGCCAGCAGTTTAAACGGAGGTCCCTACCATGAAGCTTTCTTT.

This clonotype was recorded at least ten times. The V call is TRBV27, the J call TRBJ1-1; D perhaps matches TRBD1 (5 bases). Per the germline V gene, CDR1 is MNHEY and CDR2 is SMNVEV (reference sequence). The CDR3 has 16 residues. V lost 5 bases and J lost 7, with 23 bases in between. As DNA, the CDR3 is TGTGCCAGCAGTCCGAAGGGAGCTCGTCTTAGGGGTGAAGCTTTCTTT. This translates into CASSPKGARLRGEAFF.

In its sample, this clonotype was seen many times. The chain combines TRBV18 with TRBJ2-7; D possibly corresponds to TRBD1 (5 bases). The CDR3 totals 15 residues. The germline CDR1 and CDR2 sequences are KGHSH and LQKENI. Trimming left V 1 base short and J 0 bases short, with 10 bases between. The CDR3: CASSPLRVNSYEQYF. The CDR3 DNA reads as TGTGCCAGCTCACCACTCAGGGTTAACTCCTACGAGCAGTACTTC.

This clonotype occurred many times. This CDR3 is CSAGSLSTDTQYF. The CDR3 DNA reads TGCAGTGCAGGGTCTCTGTCCACAGATACGCAGTATTTT. The gene calls are TRBV20-1 and TRBJ2-3; no clear D gene. This CDR3 contains 13 residues. V lost 6 bases and J lost 2, with 12 bases in between. The germline gives CDR1 DFQATT, CDR2 SNEGSKA (reference sequence).

Remarks on this clonotype: At one boundary the junction diverges from the germline segment, which might be a read error. The V and J genes are TRBV14 and TRBJ1-5; weak D call: TRBD1 (6 bases). The germline V gene encodes CDR1 SGHDN and CDR2 FVKESK. The CDR3 sequence is 13 residues long. DNA for the CDR3: TGTGCCAGCAGCCGGGGGGGCAATCACCCCCAGCATTTT. Its translation: CASSRGGNHPQHF.

Ten or more counts support this clonotype. The V call is TRBV12-3 or TRBV12-4, the J call TRBJ1-6, with a tentative D call TRBD1 (6 bases). CDR3 length: 15 residues. Trimming removed 5 bases at V and 4 bases at J, with 12 bases between. In DNA form, the CDR3 reads TGTGCCAGCAGTCGGGGGGGCACTTATAATTCACCCCTCCACTTT. It specifies CASSRGGTYNSPLHF.

This clonotype was seen ten or more times. The chain employs TRBV7-2 and TRBJ1-6; perhaps TRBD1 as D (5 bases). Trimming stripped 5 bases from V and 10 bases from J, with 21 bases between. The germline gives CDR1 SGHTA, CDR2 FQGNSA. The CDR3 consists of 16 residues. The chain's CDR3 is CASSPAGSSWGSPLHF. CDR3 nucleotide sequence: TGTGCCAGCAGCCCAGCCGGGTCCTCATGGGGGTCACCCCTCCACTTT.

This clonotype was seen repeatedly, ten times or more. The CDR3 here is CSVDGNYGYTF. The CDR3 DNA follows: TGCAGCGTTGACGGGAACTATGGCTACACCTTC. The gene calls are TRBV29-1 and TRBJ1-2; the D is unclear. V was trimmed by 3 bases and J by 2 bases, leaving 4 bases between them. Germline lookup yields CDR1 SQVTM and CDR2 ANQGSEA. The CDR3 loop spans 11 amino acids.

The V gene is TRBV7-9, the J gene TRBJ2-3; 7 nucleotides match TRBD2. The CDR3 is 16 amino acids. Germline V gene lookup returns CDR1 SEHNR and CDR2 FQNEAQ (reference sequence). Trimming took 5 bases from V and 0 from J; bases not matched to a gene: 8. CDR3 nucleotide sequence: TGTGCCAGCAGCCCCCCTAGCGGAACTAGCACAGATACGCAGTATTTT. It encodes CASSPPSGTSTDTQYF.

This clonotype was detected ten times or more. The chain combines TRBV10-3 with TRBJ1-5; D is unresolved. The CDR3 has 14 amino acids. The V and J ends lost 0 bases and 3 bases respectively, with 6 bases between them. CDR1 ENHRY and CDR2 SYGVKD come from the germline V gene. The CDR3 here is CAISESGSNQPQHF. The CDR3 nucleotides are TGTGCCATCAGTGAGTCGGGCTCCAATCAGCCCCAGCATTTT.

This clonotype was recorded many times. This rearrangement joins TRBV12-3 or TRBV12-4 to TRBJ1-5; 9 positions agree with TRBD1. CDR3 size: 14 residues. J gave up 5 bases and V 6 bases, and 5 bases lay outside the gene matches. Written as DNA, the CDR3 is TGTGCCAGCAGCCTACAGGGGGCGTATCAGCCCCAGCATTTT. This gives the protein CASSLQGAYQPQHF.

At least ten counts were recorded for this clonotype. The genes are TRBV11-2 and TRBJ2-2, with a weak D call TRBD1 (5 bases). The CDR3 is 17 amino acids. Trimming took off 0 bases at V and 0 bases at J, with 11 bases between the two ends. The germline V gene encodes CDR1 SGHAT and CDR2 FQNNGV. DNA of the CDR3: TGTGCCAGCAGCTTAGATGGAGCGACAGCGAACACCGGGGAGCTGTTTTTT. Translation: CASSLDGATANTGELFF.

On this clonotype itself: A read error may be the cause here, since a much bigger clone is one base away. The chain has TRBV5-1 and TRBJ2-3; TRBD2 agrees at 7 bases. V was clipped by 3 bases and J by 1 base; unmatched bases: 5. Germline V CDR1 and CDR2: SGHRS, YFSETQ. This CDR3 has 15 amino acids. In nucleotides, the CDR3 is TGCGCCAGCAGCTGCGGGGGAGCGGGCACAGATACGCAGTATTTT. This encodes CASSCGGAGTDTQYF. Together with reference TRBV5-1 and TRBJ2-3, the CDR3 gives the full variable domain: KAGVTQTPRYLIKTRGQQVTLSCSPISGHRSVSWYQQTPGQGLQFLFEYFSETQRNKGNFPGRFSGRQFSNSRSEMNVSTLELGDSALYLCASSCGGAGTDTQYFGPGTRLTVL.

CDR3 sequence (DNA): TGTGCCTGGAGGGGACTAGCGGGAAGGAATGAGCAGTTCTTC. This encodes CAWRGLAGRNEQFF. The chain combines TRBV30 with TRBJ2-1, with TRBD2 matching over 13 bases. There are 14 residues in the CDR3. Per germline, CDR1 GTSNPN and CDR2 SVGIG (reference sequence). The V and J ends lost 3 bases and 7 bases, in that order; junction bases with no gene match: 3.

This clonotype has ten or more counts. This sequence joins TRBV20-1 and TRBJ2-1; D unclear. V was pared by 4 bases and J by 2 bases, with 0 bases between. Germline V CDR1 and CDR2: DFQATT, SNEGSKA (reference sequence). This CDR3 is 10 amino acids long. The CDR3 sequence: CSATYNEQFF. In DNA, the CDR3 is TGCAGTGCTACCTACAATGAGCAGTTCTTC.

This clonotype was seen repeatedly, ten times or more. The genes are TRBV5-1 and TRBJ2-7; D may correspond to TRBD1 or TRBD2 (5 bases each). CDR1 SGHRS and CDR2 YFSETQ come from the germline V gene. The CDR3 loop spans 13 amino acids. V was clipped by 7 bases and J by 4 bases, with 15 bases between them. In DNA, the CDR3 is TGCGCCAGCCGACTACGGGACCTATACGAGCAGTACTTC. This gives the protein CASRLRDLYEQYF.